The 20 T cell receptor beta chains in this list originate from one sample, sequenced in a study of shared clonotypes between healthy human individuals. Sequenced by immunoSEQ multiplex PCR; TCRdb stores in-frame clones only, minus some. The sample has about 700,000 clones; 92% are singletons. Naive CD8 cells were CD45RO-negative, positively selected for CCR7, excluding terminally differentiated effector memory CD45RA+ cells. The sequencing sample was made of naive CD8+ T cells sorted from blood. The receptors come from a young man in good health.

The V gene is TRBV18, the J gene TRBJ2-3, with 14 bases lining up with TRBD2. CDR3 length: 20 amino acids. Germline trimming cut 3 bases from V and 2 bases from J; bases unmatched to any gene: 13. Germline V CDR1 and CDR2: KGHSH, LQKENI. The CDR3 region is CASSPGLAGGRGTATDTQYF. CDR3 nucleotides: TGTGCCAGCTCACCCGGACTAGCGGGAGGTAGAGGGACTGCCACAGATACGCAGTATTTT. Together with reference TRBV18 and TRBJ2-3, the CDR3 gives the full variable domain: NAGVMQNPRHLVRRRGQEARLRCSPMKGHSHVYWYRQLPEEGLKFMVYLQKENIIDESGMPKERFSAEFPKEGPSILRIQQVVRGDSAAYFCASSPGLAGGRGTATDTQYFGPGTRLTVL.

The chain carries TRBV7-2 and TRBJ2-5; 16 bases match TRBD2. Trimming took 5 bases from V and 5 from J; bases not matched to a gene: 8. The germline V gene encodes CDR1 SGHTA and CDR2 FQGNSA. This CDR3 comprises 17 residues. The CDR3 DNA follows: TGTGCCAGCAGCCAGGGACTAGCGGGAGGGCCCTCGGAGACCCAGTACTTC. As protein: CASSQGLAGGPSETQYF.

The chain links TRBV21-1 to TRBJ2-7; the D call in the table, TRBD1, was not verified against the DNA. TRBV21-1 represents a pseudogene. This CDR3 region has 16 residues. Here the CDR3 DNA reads TGTGCCAGCAGCAGAGAAAGGTTACAGGGGAGCTACGAGCAGTACTTC. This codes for CASSRERLQGSYEQYF.

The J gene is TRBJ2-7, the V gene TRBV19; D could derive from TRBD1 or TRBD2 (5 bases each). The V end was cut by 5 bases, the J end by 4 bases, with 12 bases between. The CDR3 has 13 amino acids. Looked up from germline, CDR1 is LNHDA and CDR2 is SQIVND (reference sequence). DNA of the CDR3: TGTGCCAGTAGTTCCGGGACGGTATACGAGCAGTACTTC. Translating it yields CASSSGTVYEQYF.

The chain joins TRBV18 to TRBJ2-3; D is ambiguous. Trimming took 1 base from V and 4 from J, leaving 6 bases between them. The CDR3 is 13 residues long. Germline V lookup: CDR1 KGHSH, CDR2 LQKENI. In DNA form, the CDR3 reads TGTGCCAGCTCACCACGTGGAGCAGATACGCAGTATTTT. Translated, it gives CASSPRGADTQYF.

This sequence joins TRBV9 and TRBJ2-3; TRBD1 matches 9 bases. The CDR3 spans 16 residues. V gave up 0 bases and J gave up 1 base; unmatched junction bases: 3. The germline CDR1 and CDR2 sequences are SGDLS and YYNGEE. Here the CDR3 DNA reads TGTGCCAGCAGCGTAGGGGGACAGGGTGGCACAGATACGCAGTATTTT. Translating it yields CASSVGGQGGTDTQYF.

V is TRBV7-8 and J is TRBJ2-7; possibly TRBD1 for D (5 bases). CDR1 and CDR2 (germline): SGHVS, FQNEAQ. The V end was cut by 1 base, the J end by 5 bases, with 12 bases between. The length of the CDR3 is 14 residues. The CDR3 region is CASSLVQGSDEQYF. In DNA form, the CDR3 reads TGTGCCAGCAGCTTAGTGCAGGGTTCCGACGAGCAGTACTTC.

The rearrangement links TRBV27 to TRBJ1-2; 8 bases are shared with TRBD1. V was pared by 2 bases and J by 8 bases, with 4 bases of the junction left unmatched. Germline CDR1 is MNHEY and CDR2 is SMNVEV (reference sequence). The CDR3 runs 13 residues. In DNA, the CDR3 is TGTGCCAGCAGTTTACCCTCAGGGGGCGGCTACACCTTC. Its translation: CASSLPSGGGYTF.

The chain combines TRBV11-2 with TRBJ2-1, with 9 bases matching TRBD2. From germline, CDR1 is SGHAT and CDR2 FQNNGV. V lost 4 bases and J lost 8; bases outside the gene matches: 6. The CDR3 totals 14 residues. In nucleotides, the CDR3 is TGTGCCAGCAGCTCCGGACTAGCGTGGCATGAGCAGTTCTTC. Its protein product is CASSSGLAWHEQFF.

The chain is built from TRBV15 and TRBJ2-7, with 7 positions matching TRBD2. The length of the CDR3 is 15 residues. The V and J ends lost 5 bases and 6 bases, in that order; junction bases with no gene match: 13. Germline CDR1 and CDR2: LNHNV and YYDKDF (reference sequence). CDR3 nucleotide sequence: TGTGCCACCAGCGGGCCAGCGGGAACCTTCGGCGAGCAGTACTTC. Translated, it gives CATSGPAGTFGEQYF.

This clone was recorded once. CDR3 loop: CASNGGMLTDTQYF. The CDR3 nucleotides read TGTGCCAGCAACGGGGGTATGTTGACAGATACGCAGTATTTT. The chain has TRBV7-9 and TRBJ2-3; maybe TRBD2 (6 bases). V dropped 7 bases and J dropped 3 bases, with 14 bases sitting between them. Looked up from germline, CDR1 is SEHNR and CDR2 is FQNEAQ (reference sequence). The CDR3 runs 14 residues. The full variable domain, completed using reference TRBV7-9 and TRBJ2-3, is DTGVSQNPRHKITKRGQNVTFRCDPISEHNRLYWYRQTLGQGPEFLTYFQNEAQLEKSRLLSDRFSAERPKGSFSTLEIQRTEQGDSAMYLCASNGGMLTDTQYFGPGTRLTVL.

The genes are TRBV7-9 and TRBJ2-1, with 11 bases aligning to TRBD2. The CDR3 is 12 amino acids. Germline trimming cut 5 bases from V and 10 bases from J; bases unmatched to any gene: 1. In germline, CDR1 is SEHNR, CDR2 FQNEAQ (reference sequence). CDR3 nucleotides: TGTGCCAGCAGCAGACTAGCGGGAGAGCAGTTCTTC. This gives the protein CASSRLAGEQFF.

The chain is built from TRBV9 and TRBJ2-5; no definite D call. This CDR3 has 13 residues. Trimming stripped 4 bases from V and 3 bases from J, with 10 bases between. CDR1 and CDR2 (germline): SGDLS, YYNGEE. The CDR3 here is CASSRTEKETQYF. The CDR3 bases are TGTGCCAGCAGCCGGACGGAAAAAGAGACCCAGTACTTC.

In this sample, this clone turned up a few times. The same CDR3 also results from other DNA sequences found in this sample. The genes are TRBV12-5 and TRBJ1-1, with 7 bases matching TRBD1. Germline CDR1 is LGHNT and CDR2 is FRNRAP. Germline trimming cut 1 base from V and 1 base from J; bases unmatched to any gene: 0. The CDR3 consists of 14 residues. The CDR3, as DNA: TGTGCTAGTGGTTTGGACAGGGGGAACACTGAAGCTTTCTTT. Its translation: CASGLDRGNTEAFF.

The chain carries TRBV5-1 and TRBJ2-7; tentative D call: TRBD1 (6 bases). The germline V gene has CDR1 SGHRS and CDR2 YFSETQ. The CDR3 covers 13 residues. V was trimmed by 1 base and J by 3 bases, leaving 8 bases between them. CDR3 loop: CASSLQQGYEQYF. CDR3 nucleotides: TGCGCCAGCAGCTTGCAACAGGGCTACGAGCAGTACTTC.

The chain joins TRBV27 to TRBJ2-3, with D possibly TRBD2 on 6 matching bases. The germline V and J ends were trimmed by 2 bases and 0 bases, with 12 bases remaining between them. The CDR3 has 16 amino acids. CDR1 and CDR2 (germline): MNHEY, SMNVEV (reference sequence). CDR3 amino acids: CASSLEVGTSTDTQYF. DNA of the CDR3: TGTGCCAGCAGTTTAGAGGTGGGGACTAGCACAGATACGCAGTATTTT.

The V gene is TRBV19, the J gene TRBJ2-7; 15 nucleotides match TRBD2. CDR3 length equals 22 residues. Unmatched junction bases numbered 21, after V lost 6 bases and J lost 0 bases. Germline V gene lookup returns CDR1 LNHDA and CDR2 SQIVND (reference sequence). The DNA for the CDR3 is TGTGCCAGTAGCCCACTGGGCAAAACCGGGACTAGCGGGAGGACGAGCTCCTACGAGCAGTACTTC. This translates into CASSPLGKTGTSGRTSSYEQYF.

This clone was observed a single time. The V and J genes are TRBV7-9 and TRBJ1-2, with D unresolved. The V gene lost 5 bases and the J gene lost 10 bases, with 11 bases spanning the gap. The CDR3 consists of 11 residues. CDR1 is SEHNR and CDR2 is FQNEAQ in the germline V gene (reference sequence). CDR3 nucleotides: TGTGCCAGCAGCAGGGCCAGTGACTACACCTTC. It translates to CASSRASDYTF.

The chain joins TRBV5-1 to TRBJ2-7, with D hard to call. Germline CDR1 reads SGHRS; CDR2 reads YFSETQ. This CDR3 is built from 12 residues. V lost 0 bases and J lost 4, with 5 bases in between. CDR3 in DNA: TGCGCCAGCAGCTTGGGGGAATACGAGCAGTACTTC. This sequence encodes CASSLGEYEQYF.

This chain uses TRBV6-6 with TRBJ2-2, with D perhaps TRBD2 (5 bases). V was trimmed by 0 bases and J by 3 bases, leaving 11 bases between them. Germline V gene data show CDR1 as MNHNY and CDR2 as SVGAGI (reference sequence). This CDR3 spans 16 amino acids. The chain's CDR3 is CASSYSRSGDTGELFF. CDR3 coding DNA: TGTGCCAGCAGTTACTCGAGGTCCGGGGACACCGGGGAGCTGTTTTTT.